The rows below give T cell receptor beta chains drawn from one sample of a study of identical twins. TCRdb reprocessed the 5' RACE reads with MiXCR, giving one entry per CDR3 protein. This table holds just under 550,000 distinct CDR3 sequences, 15% found once. The same sample was also studied in work on yellow fever vaccine responses in identical twins.

The sequencing input was CD4+ T cells sorted from blood. The receptors derive from a woman in her late teens or twenties in good health. Both conserved end residues are part of each CDR3. The D gene is left open where the match is weak. The listing skips clone size in some rows; elsewhere it reads once, few, many or a size class.

v_gene	d_gene	abundance	j_gene	CDR3aa	CDR3nt
TRBV7-2	TRBD2	few	TRBJ2-5	CASSPRLAGTGETQYF	TGTGCCAGCAGCCCACGACTAGCGGGGACTGGGGAGACCCAGTACTTC
TRBV7-2	NA	NA	TRBJ2-2	CASSPRWGSGELFF	TGTGCCAGCAGCCCTCGGTGGGGTTCCGGGGAGCTGTTTTTT
TRBV6-1	TRBD2	few	TRBJ2-3	CASRPLAGGPDTQYF	TGTGCCAGCAGACCTCTAGCGGGGGGGCCTGATACGCAGTATTTT
TRBV5-1	TRBD1	NA	TRBJ2-2	CASSKGTGGVFHGELFF	TGCGCCAGCAGCAAAGGGACAGGGGGCGTTTTCCACGGGGAGCTGTTTTTT
TRBV10-3	TRBD1	NA	TRBJ2-7	CAIMSRTGSEQYF	TGTGCCATCATGTCCAGGACAGGGAGCGAGCAGTACTTC
TRBV7-6	TRBD1	NA	TRBJ2-7	CASSLAGTGFDEQYF	TGTGCCAGCAGCTTGGCCGGGACAGGGTTCGACGAGCAGTACTTC
TRBV11-3	TRBD1	NA	TRBJ2-2	CASSFTGTGGYTGELFF	TGTGCCAGCAGCTTTACCGGGACAGGGGGCTACACCGGGGAGCTGTTTTTT
TRBV4-2	NA	few	TRBJ2-7	CASSQDLTGSHYEQYF	TGTGCCAGCAGCCAAGATCTGACGGGATCGCACTACGAGCAGTACTTC
TRBV11-3	TRBD1	NA	TRBJ2-1	CASSLVGQISYNEQFF	TGTGCCAGCAGCTTAGTGGGACAGATCTCCTACAATGAGCAGTTCTTC
TRBV12-3/TRBV12-4	NA	NA	TRBJ2-6	CASSFWGAGANVLTF	TGTGCCAGCAGTTTTTGGGGGGCTGGGGCCAACGTCCTGACTTTC
TRBV6-5	NA	few	TRBJ2-5	CASSYDWTGRVQETQYF	TGTGCCAGCAGTTACGATTGGACAGGGAGGGTCCAAGAGACCCAGTACTTC
TRBV28	NA	NA	TRBJ2-7	CASSFGFLAGAYEQYF	TGTGCCAGCAGTTTTGGTTTTCTGGCAGGAGCCTACGAGCAGTACTTC
TRBV11-1	TRBD1	NA	TRBJ1-1	CASSAGGGGAKRDTEAFF	TGTGCCAGCAGCGCCGGCGGAGGGGGCGCGAAGAGGGACACTGAAGCTTTCTTT
TRBV28	NA	few	TRBJ2-3	CASSPPQGGSTDTQYF	TGTGCCAGCAGTCCCCCTCAAGGGGGAAGCACAGATACGCAGTATTTT
TRBV10-3	TRBD2	few	TRBJ2-1	CAISEKAGPEFF	TGTGCCATCAGTGAGAAAGCGGGGCCCGAGTTCTTC
TRBV7-2	TRBD2	NA	TRBJ2-5	CASSFSSGSGKTQYF	TGTGCCAGCAGCTTTTCTAGCGGGAGTGGGAAGACCCAGTACTTC
TRBV10-3	TRBD2	many	TRBJ2-2	CAISEPHGRDTGELFF	TGTGCCATCAGTGAGCCCCACGGGAGGGATACCGGGGAGCTGTTTTTT
TRBV4-1	TRBD2	few	TRBJ2-3	CASSQPSGPRTDTQYF	TGCGCCAGCAGCCAACCTAGCGGGCCCCGCACAGATACGCAGTATTTT
TRBV4-1	NA	NA	TRBJ2-4	CASSLNRDINIQYF	TGCGCCAGCAGTCTTAACCGGGATATAAACATTCAGTACTTC
TRBV12-3/TRBV12-4	TRBD2	few	TRBJ2-2	CASSKTSGRTGELFF	TGTGCCAGCAGCAAGACTAGCGGGAGGACCGGGGAGCTGTTTTTT
TRBV19	TRBD2	NA	TRBJ2-3	CASSTLAGAPDTQYF	TGTGCCAGTAGTACCCTAGCGGGAGCCCCCGATACGCAGTATTTT
TRBV27	NA	NA	TRBJ2-4	CASSSPAEAKNIQYF	TGTGCCAGCAGTTCCCCGGCAGAAGCCAAAAACATTCAGTACTTC
TRBV5-4	TRBD1	few	TRBJ2-5	CASSVTGGPIQETQYF	TGTGCCAGCAGCGTAACAGGGGGGCCTATCCAAGAGACCCAGTACTTC
TRBV27	NA	NA	TRBJ2-1	CASSFGHYNEQFF	TGTGCCAGCAGTTTTGGGCACTACAATGAGCAGTTCTTC
TRBV7-8	TRBD1	once	TRBJ2-5	CASSPNGQGIQETQYF	TGTGCCAGCAGCCCTAATGGACAGGGGATACAAGAGACCCAGTACTTC
TRBV7-9	TRBD2	few	TRBJ2-1	CASSPRTSGRVFNEQFF	TGTGCCAGCAGCCCGAGGACTAGCGGGAGGGTCTTCAATGAGCAGTTCTTC
TRBV5-5	TRBD1	few	TRBJ1-5	CASSTDRGWNQPQHF	TGTGCCAGCAGCACAGACAGGGGTTGGAATCAGCCCCAGCATTTT
TRBV25-1	NA	NA	TRBJ2-5	CASSEYQRTQYF	TGTGCCAGCAGTGAATATCAGAGGACCCAGTACTTC
TRBV6-1	TRBD2	NA	TRBJ2-5	CASRTTSGRASGETQYF	TGTGCCAGCAGAACTACTAGCGGGAGGGCCTCAGGAGAGACCCAGTACTTC
TRBV2	NA	few	TRBJ1-5	CASCYGRGNQPQHF	TGTGCCAGCTGCTATGGCAGGGGAAATCAGCCCCAGCATTTT
TRBV12-3/TRBV12-4	NA	few	TRBJ2-7	CASSTRRAYEQYF	TGTGCCAGCAGTACCCGAAGGGCCTACGAGCAGTACTTC
TRBV10-1	NA	few	TRBJ2-3	CASSERFLGDTQYF	TGCGCCAGCAGTGAGCGTTTCCTCGGGGATACGCAGTATTTT
TRBV10-3	TRBD1	few	TRBJ1-2	CAISAGQPGYTF	TGTGCCATCAGTGCGGGACAGCCTGGCTACACCTTC
TRBV7-2	NA	NA	TRBJ2-2	CASSSSPGTLNTGELFF	TGTGCCAGCAGCTCATCCCCCGGGACCCTGAACACCGGGGAGCTGTTTTTT
TRBV5-4	TRBD2	NA	TRBJ2-3	CASSNRTSPTQYF	TGTGCCAGCAGCAACCGGACTAGTCCCACGCAGTATTTT
TRBV29-1	TRBD1	NA	TRBJ2-1	CSVKYGTGIYNEQFF	TGCAGCGTTAAGTACGGGACAGGGATCTACAATGAGCAGTTCTTC
TRBV29-1	NA	few	TRBJ2-5	CSVEDPGGLETQYF	TGCAGCGTTGAGGATCCGGGGGGCTTAGAGACCCAGTACTTC